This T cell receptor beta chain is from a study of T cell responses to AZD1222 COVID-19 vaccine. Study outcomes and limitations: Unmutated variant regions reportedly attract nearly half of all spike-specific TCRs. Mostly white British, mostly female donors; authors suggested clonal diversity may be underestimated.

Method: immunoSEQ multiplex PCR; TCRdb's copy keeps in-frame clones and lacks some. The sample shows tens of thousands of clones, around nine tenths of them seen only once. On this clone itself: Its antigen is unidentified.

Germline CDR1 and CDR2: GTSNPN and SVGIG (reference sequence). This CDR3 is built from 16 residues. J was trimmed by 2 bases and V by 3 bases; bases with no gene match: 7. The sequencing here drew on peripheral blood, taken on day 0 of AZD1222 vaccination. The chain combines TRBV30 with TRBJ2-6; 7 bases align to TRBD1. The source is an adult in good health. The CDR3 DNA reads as TGTGCCTGGAGCACGCACAGGGGAGCTGGGGCCAACGTCCTGACTTTC. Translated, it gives CAWSTHRGAGANVLTF.